The source of this T cell receptor beta chain is a study of early T cells in non-severe SARS-CoV-2 infection. Study in general: Sequenced material consisted of bulk RNA (from unsorted whole blood), and chains were unpaired. Whole-study findings and limits: Anti-spike CD8 responses were favored in VDJdb matching, and private and CD4 specificities were missed.

This clonotype came up a few times. Its antigen is unidentified. Trimming pared 5 bases from V and 11 bases from J, leaving 23 bases between. This CDR3 has 15 amino acids. Researchers tagged individual cDNA molecules with unique molecular identifiers. One entry per CDR3 protein results from TCRdb running MiXCR on the 5' RACE reads. The profile shows 77,000 or so distinct CDR3 sequences, roughly 15% of them singletons. The source is an adult who was a healthcare worker with PCR-confirmed SARS-CoV-2 infection or an uninfected control (not recorded which). The sample was whole blood, taken at baseline. The J gene is TRBJ2-3, the V gene TRBV12-3 or TRBV12-4; tentatively, D is TRBD1 (7 bases). The CDR3 DNA reads as TGTGCCAGCAGTCCCCCCAACCCCCACAGGGGACTGCAGTATTTT. Its protein is CASSPPNPHRGLQYF.